These T cell receptor beta chains were read from a single sample in a study of CD8+ T cells in alopecia areata. Using immunoSEQ multiplex PCR, the repertoire was profiled, and TCRdb retains in-frame clones only, with some absent. The table has roughly 200,000 clones, less than 50% seen once; the top ten hold about 2.6%. The source was CD4+ T cells sorted from blood, collected at approximately week 37, from a patient treated with tofacitinib. These receptors all come from a human donor with alopecia areata. Each CDR3 is given with its conserved first and last residue. The order of the fields is D gene, J gene, clone size, V gene, CDR3 DNA, CDR3 protein. D genes are given only for firm matches. Not every row has a clone size; where given, it reads once, few, many or a size class.

d_gene: .
j_gene: TRBJ2-7
abundance: once
v_gene: TRBV20-1
CDR3nt: TGCAGTGGTGCTGAGGGAGTTGAGCAGTACTTC
CDR3aa: CSGAEGVEQYF

d_gene: .
j_gene: TRBJ1-5
abundance: few
v_gene: TRBV2
CDR3nt: TGTGCCAGCAGCACGGACAGCCCCAATCAGCCCCAGCATTTT
CDR3aa: CASSTDSPNQPQHF

d_gene: TRBD2
j_gene: TRBJ2-1
abundance: .
v_gene: TRBV5-4
CDR3nt: TGTGCCAGCAGCTCCACACGGGGACTAGCGGTATACAATGAGCAGTTCTTC
CDR3aa: CASSSTRGLAVYNEQFF

d_gene: TRBD2
j_gene: TRBJ2-1
abundance: .
v_gene: TRBV4-3
CDR3nt: TGCGCCAGCAGGGTCGGGAGGGCCTACAATGAGCAGTTCTTC
CDR3aa: CASRVGRAYNEQFF

d_gene: .
j_gene: TRBJ1-1
abundance: .
v_gene: TRBV14
CDR3nt: TGTGCCAGCAGCCGCTTGGTGGGCGTTGGGACTGAAGCTTTCTTT
CDR3aa: CASSRLVGVGTEAFF

d_gene: .
j_gene: TRBJ2-5
abundance: .
v_gene: TRBV20-1
CDR3nt: TGCAGTGCCTTTTTTCAGGAGGCCCAGTACTTC
CDR3aa: CSAFFQEAQYF

d_gene: .
j_gene: TRBJ2-1
abundance: few
v_gene: TRBV4-1
CDR3nt: TGCGCCAGCAGCCAAGGGGGCGGGACCTCCGGACAGTTCTTC
CDR3aa: CASSQGGGTSGQFF

d_gene: TRBD1
j_gene: TRBJ1-5
abundance: .
v_gene: TRBV29-1
CDR3nt: TGCAGCGTTGCGACAGGGGGCGGTCAGCCCCAGCATTTT
CDR3aa: CSVATGGGQPQHF

d_gene: TRBD2
j_gene: TRBJ2-3
abundance: once
v_gene: TRBV18
CDR3nt: TGTGCCAGCTCACCACCCCCCGGCGCGGGAGGGGATACGCAGTATTTT
CDR3aa: CASSPPPGAGGDTQYF

d_gene: .
j_gene: TRBJ2-5
abundance: .
v_gene: TRBV5-1
CDR3nt: TGCGCCAGCAGCTTCCGGGACAACCAAGAGACCCAGTACTTC
CDR3aa: CASSFRDNQETQYF

d_gene: .
j_gene: TRBJ2-3
abundance: .
v_gene: TRBV5-1
CDR3nt: TGCGCCAGCAGCCTACCGGCGGGTCCCACAGATACGCAGTATTTT
CDR3aa: CASSLPAGPTDTQYF

d_gene: .
j_gene: TRBJ2-6
abundance: .
v_gene: TRBV27
CDR3nt: TGTGCCAGCAGCCACAGGATACTACCAACTGGGGCCAACGTCCTGACTTTC
CDR3aa: CASSHRILPTGANVLTF

d_gene: TRBD2
j_gene: TRBJ2-7
abundance: few
v_gene: TRBV2
CDR3nt: TGTGCCAGCAAGGTACTAGCGGGGGGCGAGCAGTACTTC
CDR3aa: CASKVLAGGEQYF

d_gene: TRBD2
j_gene: TRBJ2-1
abundance: many
v_gene: TRBV28
CDR3nt: TGTGCCAGCAGTTTACCGTTTGGGAGGGGAAGAGGGACTAGCGCCTACAATGAGCAGTTCTTC
CDR3aa: CASSLPFGRGRGTSAYNEQFF

d_gene: .
j_gene: TRBJ1-4
abundance: .
v_gene: TRBV13
CDR3nt: TGTGCCAGCAGCCCTGGCAGGGGCGGAAAAAAACTGTTTTTT
CDR3aa: CASSPGRGGKKLFF

d_gene: .
j_gene: TRBJ2-5
abundance: few
v_gene: TRBV5-1
CDR3nt: TGCGCCAGCGGCCTAGGGGGTTCGGTCCCCGAGACCCAGTACTTC
CDR3aa: CASGLGGSVPETQYF

d_gene: .
j_gene: TRBJ1-2
abundance: few
v_gene: TRBV27
CDR3nt: TGTGCCAGCACGGCGGGACACCTCCTTATGGGCTACACCTTC
CDR3aa: CASTAGHLLMGYTF

d_gene: .
j_gene: TRBJ1-5
abundance: .
v_gene: TRBV7-2
CDR3nt: TGTGCCAGCAGACTCGGGGACGGTTCAGGTGTGGAGCCCCAGCATTTT
CDR3aa: CASRLGDGSGVEPQHF

d_gene: .
j_gene: TRBJ1-1
abundance: .
v_gene: TRBV30
CDR3nt: TGTGCCTGGAGTAGAGGGCATGACACTGAAGCTTTCTTT
CDR3aa: CAWSRGHDTEAFF

d_gene: .
j_gene: TRBJ2-7
abundance: medium-sized
v_gene: TRBV7-2
CDR3nt: TGTGCCAGCAGCGGCGTTAGGAGGGCGGGGGAGCAGTACTTC
CDR3aa: CASSGVRRAGEQYF

d_gene: .
j_gene: TRBJ1-1
abundance: once
v_gene: TRBV6-5
CDR3nt: TGTGCCAGCAGTTACGCTGGGGGGAAGAACACTGAAGCTTTCTTT
CDR3aa: CASSYAGGKNTEAFF

d_gene: TRBD2
j_gene: TRBJ2-7
abundance: once
v_gene: TRBV2
CDR3nt: TGTGCCAGCATAAGACTAGCGGGAGGCTCCTACGAGCAGTACTTC
CDR3aa: CASIRLAGGSYEQYF

d_gene: .
j_gene: TRBJ1-2
abundance: .
v_gene: TRBV14
CDR3nt: TGTGCCAGCAGCCAAGGTGGGAATACCCTCTATGGCTACACCTTC
CDR3aa: CASSQGGNTLYGYTF

d_gene: TRBD2
j_gene: TRBJ2-3
abundance: .
v_gene: TRBV29-1
CDR3nt: TGCAGCGTCCTGAACGCCCGGGAGGGCCGCACAGATACGCAGTATTTT
CDR3aa: CSVLNAREGRTDTQYF

d_gene: TRBD1
j_gene: TRBJ1-4
abundance: .
v_gene: TRBV27
CDR3nt: TGTGCCAGCAGCCCAATGCAGGGGGCTAATGAAAAACTGTTTTTT
CDR3aa: CASSPMQGANEKLFF

d_gene: .
j_gene: TRBJ2-5
abundance: once
v_gene: TRBV9
CDR3nt: TGTGCCAGCAGCGTAGCCGGTAGGGAAGAGACCCAGTACTTC
CDR3aa: CASSVAGREETQYF

d_gene: .
j_gene: TRBJ1-2
abundance: .
v_gene: TRBV10-3
CDR3nt: TGTGCCATCAGTGACCCCGGGACCGCCTATGGCTACACCTTC
CDR3aa: CAISDPGTAYGYTF

d_gene: .
j_gene: TRBJ2-5
abundance: .
v_gene: TRBV29-1
CDR3nt: TGCAGCGTTGTAAGAGGAGTGGTCCAAGAGACCCAGTACTTC
CDR3aa: CSVVRGVVQETQYF

d_gene: TRBD2
j_gene: TRBJ2-1
abundance: many
v_gene: TRBV7-9
CDR3nt: TGTGCCAGCAGCTTAGCCACTAGCGGGAGAGGTAATGAGCAGTTCTTC
CDR3aa: CASSLATSGRGNEQFF

d_gene: TRBD2
j_gene: TRBJ2-1
abundance: few
v_gene: TRBV29-1
CDR3nt: TGCAGCGTTGCAGGACTAGCGCGCAATGAGCAGTTCTTC
CDR3aa: CSVAGLARNEQFF

d_gene: .
j_gene: TRBJ2-5
abundance: .
v_gene: TRBV5-1
CDR3nt: TGCGCCAGCAGCTTGGATCCCCGAGGAGAGACCCAGTACTTC
CDR3aa: CASSLDPRGETQYF

d_gene: .
j_gene: TRBJ2-5
abundance: .
v_gene: TRBV7-9
CDR3nt: TGTGCCAGCAGCCCTTTTGGGCAAGAGACCCAGTACTTC
CDR3aa: CASSPFGQETQYF

d_gene: .
j_gene: TRBJ2-1
abundance: few
v_gene: TRBV2
CDR3nt: TGTGCCAGCAGTGATCACAGGATGAGCAATGAGCAGTTCTTC
CDR3aa: CASSDHRMSNEQFF

d_gene: .
j_gene: TRBJ2-7
abundance: .
v_gene: TRBV5-6
CDR3nt: TGTGCCAGCAGCCCCGGTAGGCTCTACGAGCAGTACTTC
CDR3aa: CASSPGRLYEQYF

d_gene: .
j_gene: TRBJ2-3
abundance: few
v_gene: TRBV27
CDR3nt: TGTGCCAGCCAGTCCGGGGGGCGCACAGATACGCAGTATTTT
CDR3aa: CASQSGGRTDTQYF

d_gene: .
j_gene: TRBJ2-2
abundance: once
v_gene: TRBV5-1
CDR3nt: TGCGCCAGCAGCTGGACTCCCGCCGGGGAGCTGTTTTTT
CDR3aa: CASSWTPAGELFF

d_gene: TRBD2
j_gene: TRBJ2-2
abundance: .
v_gene: TRBV7-2
CDR3nt: TGTGCCAGCAGCTTCTTTTCTAGCGGAGTGGGTGGCACCGGGGAGCTGTTTTTT
CDR3aa: CASSFFSSGVGGTGELFF